Below, 12 T cell receptor beta chains from the same sample are listed, as sequenced in a study of T cell repertoires in cytomegalovirus infection. TCRdb reprocessed the reads via MiXCR and lists one record per CDR3 protein. Of around 130,000 distinct CDR3 sequences in the sample, roughly 9% are singletons; the top ten hold 10%. What was sequenced was PBMCs. These receptors were obtained from a human donor in good health (CMV status not recorded). Some clones in this sample may be carry-over from other donors' samples.

This clonotype was observed at least ten times. J is TRBJ2-1 and V is TRBV11-2; 12 bases line up with TRBD2. This CDR3 is 15 amino acids long. CDR1 and CDR2 (germline): SGHAT, FQNNGV. V was clipped by 6 bases and J by 8 bases; unmatched bases: 8. The CDR3 loop reads CASSSSGTSGHEQFF. CDR3 in DNA: TGTGCCAGCAGTTCCTCCGGGACTAGCGGGCATGAGCAGTTCTTC.

The V and J genes are TRBV29-1 and TRBJ1-2; TRBD1 is a possible D gene (6 bases). With 7 bases removed from V and 3 bases from J, the gap between germline ends came to 21 bases. Germline CDR1 is SQVTM and CDR2 is ANQGSEA. The CDR3 has 15 residues. This CDR3 is CSAVPEQGRDYGYTF. The CDR3 nucleotides are TGCAGCGCCGTTCCCGAACAGGGACGGGACTATGGCTACACCTTC.

This clonotype appeared many times. This rearrangement joins TRBV6-1 to TRBJ1-5; D call uncertain. This CDR3 spans 13 amino acids. Trimming pared 5 bases from V and 2 bases from J, leaving 7 bases between. Germline lookup yields CDR1 MNHNS and CDR2 SASEGT. CDR3 DNA: TGTGCCAGCAGTCCCCAGGGCAATCAGCCCCAGCATTTT. It encodes CASSPQGNQPQHF.

This clonotype was observed many times. The chain is built from TRBV7-9 and TRBJ1-2; 10 positions match TRBD1. Germline V gene sequence: CDR1 SEHNR, CDR2 FQNEAQ (reference sequence). There are 13 residues in the CDR3. The J segment lost 8 bases and the V segment lost 7 bases, leaving 7 bases of the junction unmatched. The DNA of the CDR3 is TGTGCCAGCACCCTACGGACAGGGGGAGGCTACACCTTC. Protein: CASTLRTGGGYTF. Using reference TRBV7-9 and TRBJ1-2 for the parts outside the CDR3, the full variable domain is DTGVSQNPRHKITKRGQNVTFRCDPISEHNRLYWYRQTLGQGPEFLTYFQNEAQLEKSRLLSDRFSAERPKGSFSTLEIQRTEQGDSAMYLCASTLRTGGGYTFGSGTRLTVV.

This clonotype has a count of ten or more. The gene calls are TRBV11-2 and TRBJ2-3; 8 bases agree with TRBD1. The CDR3 sequence is 15 residues long. V was pared by 3 bases and J by 1 base, with 3 bases of the junction left unmatched. Germline CDR1 and CDR2: SGHAT and FQNNGV. The DNA for the CDR3 is TGTGCCAGCAGCTTCGGGACAGGAGGCACAGATACGCAGTATTTT. Translation gives CASSFGTGGTDTQYF.

This clonotype was counted at least ten times. The CDR3 here is CASSQGASGGAVETQYF. The CDR3 DNA follows: TGCGCCAGCAGCCAAGGGGCTAGCGGGGGGGCCGTGGAGACCCAGTACTTC. The rearrangement links TRBV4-1 to TRBJ2-5, with 12 bases aligning to TRBD2. V dropped 1 base and J dropped 5; count of bases not matched to a gene: 8. The CDR3 has 17 residues. The germline V gene encodes CDR1 MGHRA and CDR2 YSYEKL.

The sample holds many counts of this clonotype. This sequence joins TRBV20-1 and TRBJ2-7, with 10 positions matching TRBD2. Germline V gene sequence: CDR1 DFQATT, CDR2 SNEGSKA (reference sequence). This CDR3 has 15 residues. V trimming: 1 base; J trimming: 2 bases; junction bases outside the gene matches: 5. The chain's CDR3 is CSARAPSGRAYEQYF. The CDR3 nucleotides read TGCAGTGCTAGAGCGCCTAGCGGGAGAGCCTACGAGCAGTACTTC.

This clonotype has a count of ten or more. V gene TRBV7-2 combines with J gene TRBJ1-1; D call uncertain. Trimming cost V 6 bases and J 2 bases, with 13 bases left between them. Per germline, CDR1 SGHTA and CDR2 FQGNSA. The CDR3 consists of 14 residues. The CDR3 sequence: CASSLPGINTEAFF. The CDR3 DNA sequence: TGTGCCAGCAGTTTGCCCGGGATAAACACTGAAGCTTTCTTT.

The table lists this clonotype with many counts. This chain uses TRBV12-3 or TRBV12-4 with TRBJ2-5, with unresolved D. Between the trimmed V and J ends, which lost 2 bases and 5 bases, there was a span of 12 bases. The CDR3 length is 14 residues. CDR3 loop: CASSLSLPQETQYF. The CDR3 DNA reads as TGTGCCAGCAGTTTATCCTTACCGCAGGAGACCCAGTACTTC.

The chain has TRBV2 and TRBJ1-1, with TRBD1 matching 7 bases. J lost 3 bases, V lost 6 bases, and 13 bases had no gene match. The CDR3 spans 16 residues. Germline loops: CDR1 SNHLY, CDR2 FYNNEI. The CDR3 DNA reads TGTGCCAGCAGAAACGACAGGGAAGGATTTTACACTGAAGCTTTCTTT. It specifies CASRNDREGFYTEAFF.

This clonotype was found many times. The V call is TRBV7-8, the J call TRBJ2-5, with TRBD2 identical over 8 bases. Germline CDR1 and CDR2: SGHVS and FQNEAQ. This CDR3 is 15 amino acids long. Trimming removed 5 bases from V and 3 bases from J; junction bases left unmatched: 8. Written as DNA, the CDR3 is TGTGCCAGCAGCCACCCGGGACTAGGGGAAGAGACCCAGTACTTC. This sequence encodes CASSHPGLGEETQYF. Based on the CDR3 plus reference TRBV7-8 and TRBJ2-5, the full variable domain is GAGVSQSPRYKVAKRGQDVALRCDPISGHVSLFWYQQALGQGPEFLTYFQNEAQLDKSGLPSDRFFAERPEGSVSTLKIQRTQQEDSAVYLCASSHPGLGEETQYFGPGTRLLVL.

Ten or more counts support this clonotype. The V gene is TRBV12-5, the J gene TRBJ2-1, with TRBD2 matching 11 bases. V was pared by 0 bases and J by 7 bases, with 11 bases of the junction left unmatched. In germline, CDR1 is LGHNT, CDR2 FRNRAP. The CDR3 spans 18 residues. CDR3: CASGLVLLGTSGRNEQFF. The DNA for the CDR3 is TGTGCTAGTGGTTTGGTACTTTTGGGGACTAGCGGTAGGAATGAGCAGTTCTTC.